This T cell receptor (beta chain) was documented in a study of PD-1 blockade in classical Hodgkin lymphoma. V gave up 0 bases and J gave up 0 bases, with 12 bases separating them. The CDR3 loop spans 17 amino acids. Germline V lookup: CDR1 LGHNA, CDR2 YSLEER. Exposure to brentuximab vedotin varied, and each patient had relapsed following autologous stem cell transplantation. Profiling relied on immunoSEQ multiplex PCR, and the TCRdb table lists in-frame clones only, not all of them. The sample has under 95,000 clones, about 93% seen once; the top ten hold 8%. Sequencing used peripheral blood mononuclear cells (PBMCs), obtained at baseline. The receptor's source is a human donor with classical Hodgkin lymphoma. The rearrangement joins TRBV4-3 to TRBJ2-4, with a weak D call TRBD2 (5 bases). This chain's CDR3 is CASSQDREALAKNIQYF. The CDR3 bases are TGCGCCAGCAGCCAAGATCGGGAAGCACTAGCCAAAAACATTCAGTACTTC.